This T cell receptor beta chain was recorded in a study of graft-versus-host responses after intestinal transplantation. At the level of the study: Multivisceral, liver-intestinal, or isolated intestinal grafts went to recipients.

In regard to this clone: Antigen specificity is unknown.

V trimming: 5 bases; J trimming: 2 bases; junction bases outside the gene matches: 8. The CDR3 runs 15 residues. The germline gives CDR1 MDHEN, CDR2 SYDVKM. Findings of the study overall: GvH clonotypes were identified within recipient marrow, with a subset emerging first in ileum or blood.

The protocol was immunoSEQ multiplex PCR, while the TCRdb copy is restricted to in-frame clones and leaves out a portion. In the table there are some 46,000 clones, 85% to 95% of which are singletons. The material was PBMCs, obtained around 790 days after a first intestinal transplant, on the day of a second. This clonotype originated in a human patient who received an intestinal transplant, so some T cells may come from the graft donor. This chain connects TRBV28 to TRBJ2-5; 7 bases match TRBD2. The CDR3 protein is CASSERTRGQETQYF. The DNA of the CDR3 is TGTGCCAGCAGTGAAAGGACTAGAGGGCAAGAGACCCAGTACTTC. Full variable domain (missing parts from reference TRBV28 and TRBJ2-5): DVKVTQSSRYLVKRTGEKVFLECVQDMDHENMFWYRQDPGLGLRLIYFSYDVKMKEKGDIPEGYSVSREKKERFSLILESASTNQTSMYLCASSERTRGQETQYFGPGTRLLVL.